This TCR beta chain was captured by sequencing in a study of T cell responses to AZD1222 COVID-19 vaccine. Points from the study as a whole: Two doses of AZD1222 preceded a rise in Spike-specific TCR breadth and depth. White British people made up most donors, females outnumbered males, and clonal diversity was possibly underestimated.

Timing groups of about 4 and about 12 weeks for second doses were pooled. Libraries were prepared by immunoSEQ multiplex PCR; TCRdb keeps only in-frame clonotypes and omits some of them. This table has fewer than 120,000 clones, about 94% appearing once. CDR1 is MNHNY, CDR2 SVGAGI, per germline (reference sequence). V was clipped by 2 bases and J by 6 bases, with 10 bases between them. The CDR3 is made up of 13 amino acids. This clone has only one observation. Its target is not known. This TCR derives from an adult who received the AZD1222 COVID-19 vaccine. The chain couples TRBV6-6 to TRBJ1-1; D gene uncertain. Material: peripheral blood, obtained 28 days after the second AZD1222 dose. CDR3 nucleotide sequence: TGTGCCAGCAGTTACGGGGTTCTGTCTGAAGCTTTCTTT. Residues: CASSYGVLSEAFF.